These 27 T cell receptor beta chains share one sample of origin, sequenced in a study of blood T cell repertoires in COVID-19. This table comes from immunoSEQ multiplex PCR, and its TCRdb copy is limited to in-frame clones, with some not included. The sample comprises over 250,000 clones, 88% of which are singletons, and approximately 2% rests with the top ten. The sample comprised PBMCs or T cells enriched from blood (not recorded which). The receptors derive from a woman in her fifties or sixties in a cohort exposed to, infected with or recovered from COVID-19 (not recorded which).

This clone was observed once. This chain uses TRBV20-1 with TRBJ1-1; possible D gene TRBD1, 5 bases. CDR3 length: 10 amino acids. The germline CDR1 and CDR2 sequences are DFQATT and SNEGSKA (reference sequence). V was cut by 5 bases and J by 8 bases, with 9 bases left in between. The CDR3 protein is CSAGTREAFF. Written as DNA, the CDR3 is TGCAGTGCTGGGACTCGGGAAGCTTTCTTT.

The chain links TRBV2 to TRBJ2-7, with D possibly being TRBD1 (6 bases). The CDR3 is 13 amino acids. Trimming left V 3 bases short and J 0 bases short, with 6 bases between. The V gene's germline CDR1 is SNHLY and CDR2 FYNNEI. The CDR3 DNA is TGTGCCAGCAGTGAGACAGGCTCCTACGAGCAGTACTTC. Translated, it gives CASSETGSYEQYF.

This rearrangement joins TRBV28 to TRBJ1-1, with D unclear. With 6 bases removed from V and 6 bases from J, the gap between germline ends came to 11 bases. Germline assignment: CDR1 MDHEN and CDR2 SYDVKM. CDR3 length equals 12 residues. CDR3 in amino acids: CASRPGPSEAFF. CDR3 in DNA: TGTGCCAGCAGGCCCGGTCCTTCTGAAGCTTTCTTT.

The V call is TRBV18, the J call TRBJ1-1, with 7 bases that match TRBD1. V was clipped by 1 base and J by 0 bases; unmatched bases: 2. This CDR3 comprises 15 residues. CDR1 and CDR2 (germline): KGHSH, LQKENI. The CDR3 DNA sequence: TGTGCCAGCTCACCACAAGGACAGGTGAACACTGAAGCTTTCTTT. This gives the protein CASSPQGQVNTEAFF.

The chain uses TRBV6-5 and TRBJ2-2, with TRBD2 as a possible D gene (5 bases). V lost 2 bases and J 4 bases, leaving 11 bases between the germline ends. The germline CDR1 and CDR2 sequences are MNHEY and SVGAGI. This CDR3 is 15 amino acids long. The CDR3 is CASSYEVGSTGELFF. CDR3 nucleotide sequence: TGTGCCAGCAGTTACGAAGTGGGGAGCACCGGGGAGCTGTTTTTT.

The genes are TRBV7-2 and TRBJ2-7; 9 bases are shared with TRBD1. This CDR3 has 15 residues. Unmatched junction bases numbered 5, after V lost 0 bases and J lost 5 bases. Germline V CDR1 and CDR2: SGHTA, FQGNSA. The CDR3 protein is CASSLAWDRENEQYF. The CDR3 bases are TGTGCCAGCAGCTTAGCCTGGGACAGGGAGAACGAGCAGTACTTC.

CDR3 region: CASSWATHSYEQYF. For the CDR3, the DNA is TGTGCCAGCAGCTGGGCAACGCACTCCTACGAGCAGTACTTC. The rearrangement joins TRBV5-4 to TRBJ2-7; D is unresolved. V gave up 3 bases and J gave up 0 bases, with 10 bases separating them. The CDR3 is made up of 14 amino acids. CDR1 is SGHNT, CDR2 YYREEE, per germline (reference sequence).

The chain joins TRBV18 to TRBJ2-3, with 7 bases fitting TRBD2. Losses at the gene ends were 2 bases for V and 5 bases for J; bases not matched to a gene: 4. CDR1 and CDR2 from the germline V gene are KGHSH and LQKENI. CDR3 length equals 14 residues. CDR3 in amino acids: CASSPAGEEDTQYF. The CDR3 nucleotides are TGTGCCAGCTCACCAGCGGGAGAGGAAGATACGCAGTATTTT.

V gene TRBV5-1 combines with J gene TRBJ2-3; TRBD2 matches 12 bases. Germline lookup yields CDR1 SGHRS and CDR2 YFSETQ. The CDR3 totals 16 residues. Trimming removed 4 bases from V and 3 bases from J; junction bases left unmatched: 6. CDR3 protein: CASSTGLAGSTDTQYF. For the CDR3, the DNA is TGCGCCAGCAGCACCGGACTAGCGGGAAGTACAGATACGCAGTATTTT.

CDR3 coding DNA: TGCGCCAGCGGAGACAGGTCTTATGGCTACACCTTC. It yields the protein CASGDRSYGYTF. V gene TRBV4-1 combines with J gene TRBJ1-2; D may be TRBD1 (6 bases). V was trimmed by 8 bases and J by 5 bases, leaving 12 bases between them. The CDR3 spans 12 residues. Germline V gene sequence: CDR1 MGHRA, CDR2 YSYEKL.

The chain uses TRBV13 and TRBJ2-3; 8 bases map to TRBD2. There are 13 residues in the CDR3. Germline V gene sequence: CDR1 PRHDT, CDR2 FYEKMQ (reference sequence). V trimming: 8 bases; J trimming: 4 bases; junction bases outside the gene matches: 5. The CDR3 sequence: CASRREEPDTQYF. The DNA of the CDR3 is TGTGCCAGCCGGCGGGAGGAGCCAGATACGCAGTATTTT.

The V and J genes are TRBV19 and TRBJ1-6, with TRBD1 matching 8 bases. Germline CDR1 LNHDA, CDR2 SQIVND (reference sequence). The length of the CDR3 is 16 residues. V was clipped by 0 bases and J by 7 bases; unmatched bases: 5. The CDR3 coding sequence is TGTGCCAGTAGTATAGATCGGACAGGGTGGAATTCACCCCTCCACTTT. Amino acids: CASSIDRTGWNSPLHF.

This clone has only a few counts. The V gene is TRBV30, the J gene TRBJ1-3; unclear D gene. V dropped 3 bases and J dropped 2 bases, with 8 bases sitting between them. The germline gives CDR1 GTSNPN, CDR2 SVGIG (reference sequence). The CDR3 is 13 amino acids. The CDR3, as DNA: TGTGCCTGGAGCGATGGGCCTGGAAACACCATATATTTT. It specifies CAWSDGPGNTIYF.

The chain carries TRBV5-1 and TRBJ2-3; 12 nucleotides line up with TRBD2. Trimming at V came to 4 bases and at J to 3 bases, leaving 3 bases not matched to a gene. The germline gives CDR1 SGHRS, CDR2 YFSETQ. The CDR3 has 15 residues. CDR3 amino acids: CASSKGLAGTDTQYF. CDR3 coding DNA: TGCGCCAGCAGCAAAGGACTAGCGGGGACAGATACGCAGTATTTT.

As for this clone: The junction does not match germline at one end; this may be a read error. CDR3 bases: TGTGCCAGCAGCGTAGGGCCCCTAGGAGGGATAACCGCCTTC. The encoded protein is CASSVGPLGGITAF. The J gene is TRBJ1-2, the V gene TRBV9, with no clear D. This CDR3 comprises 14 residues. Germline values: CDR1 SGDLS, CDR2 YYNGEE.

The V gene is TRBV28, the J gene TRBJ2-5, with D perhaps matching TRBD2 (5 bases). The CDR3 consists of 16 residues. CDR1 MDHEN and CDR2 SYDVKM come from the germline V gene. V was trimmed by 6 bases and J by 0 bases, leaving 17 bases between them. CDR3 DNA: TGTGCCAGCAGCACCCCCTCCGGGGAGTACCAAGAGACCCAGTACTTC. Translated: CASSTPSGEYQETQYF. The whole variable domain, remainder taken from reference TRBV28 and TRBJ2-5, is DVKVTQSSRYLVKRTGEKVFLECVQDMDHENMFWYRQDPGLGLRLIYFSYDVKMKEKGDIPEGYSVSREKKERFSLILESASTNQTSMYLCASSTPSGEYQETQYFGPGTRLLVL.

This sequence joins TRBV7-2 and TRBJ1-1; 10 positions agree with TRBD1. The CDR3 has 13 amino acids. Trimming at V came to 3 bases and at J to 5 bases, leaving 0 bases not matched to a gene. Germline CDR1 and CDR2: SGHTA and FQGNSA. This chain's CDR3 is CASSLGQGTEAFF. The CDR3 bases are TGTGCCAGCAGCTTGGGACAGGGGACTGAAGCTTTCTTT. Filled out from reference TRBV7-2 and TRBJ1-1, the complete variable domain reads GAGVSQSPSNKVTEKGKDVELRCDPISGHTALYWYRQSLGQGLEFLIYFQGNSAPDKSGLPSDRFSAERTGGSVSTLTIQRTQQEDSAVYLCASSLGQGTEAFFGQGTRLTVV.

The V gene is TRBV7-3, the J gene TRBJ2-2, with a possible D match to TRBD2 (6 bases). From germline, CDR1 is SGHTA and CDR2 FQGTGA. V lost 1 base to trimming and J lost 2 bases, with 8 bases between them. CDR3 size: 15 residues. CDR3 coding DNA: TGTGCCAGCAGCTTAAATAGCGGTAACACCGGGGAGCTGTTTTTT. The encoded protein is CASSLNSGNTGELFF.

As for this clone: In the same sample, other DNA sequences code for this CDR3. The CDR3 nucleotides read TGTGCCAGCTCACCGGCCTCAGGGAACACTGAAGCTTTCTTT. Translation: CASSPASGNTEAFF. V and J are TRBV18 and TRBJ1-1; D remains unclear. The CDR3 totals 14 residues. V was trimmed by 3 bases and J by 1 base, leaving 9 bases between them. In germline, CDR1 is KGHSH, CDR2 LQKENI.

The chain combines TRBV9 with TRBJ2-2; TRBD1 matches at 9 bases. From germline, CDR1 is SGDLS and CDR2 YYNGEE. Unmatched junction bases numbered 7, after V lost 0 bases and J lost 13 bases. The CDR3 has 14 residues. The CDR3, as DNA: TGTGCCAGCAGCGTAGGGGACAGGGCCGATTCGCTGTTTTTT. This encodes CASSVGDRADSLFF. The whole variable domain, filled in from reference TRBV9 and TRBJ2-2, reads DSGVTQTPKHLITATGQRVTLRCSPRSGDLSVYWYQQSLDQGLQFLIQYYNGEERAKGNILERFSAQQFPDLHSELNLSSLELGDSALYFCASSVGDRADSLFFGEGSRLTVL.

The rearrangement links TRBV11-2 to TRBJ2-7; TRBD1 is a possible D gene (6 bases). The CDR3 has 11 residues. CDR1 SGHAT and CDR2 FQNNGV come from the germline V gene. The V end lost 5 bases, the J end lost 10 bases, and 12 bases lay between the germline ends. The CDR3 loop reads CASSPDSFQYF. CDR3 DNA: TGTGCCAGCAGCCCGGACAGTTTTCAGTACTTC.

This chain joins TRBV25-1 and TRBJ1-5, with TRBD1 identical over 11 bases. V lost 3 bases and J lost 9; bases outside the gene matches: 1. CDR3 length: 13 residues. Germline-derived CDR1 and CDR2 are MGHDK and SYGVNS. CDR3 nucleotide sequence: TGTGCCAGCAGTGATGGGACAGGGGGGCCCCAGCATTTT. Protein product: CASSDGTGGPQHF.

V usage is TRBV6-2 or TRBV6-3 and J usage is TRBJ2-7; 8 bases line up with TRBD1. Germline V CDR1 and CDR2: MNHEY, SVGEGT. The CDR3 runs 15 residues. V gave up 5 bases and J gave up 3 bases; unmatched junction bases: 9. The CDR3 region is CASSTRTGLNYEQYF. The CDR3 DNA is TGTGCCAGCAGTACCCGGACAGGGTTGAACTACGAGCAGTACTTC.

This clone was detected only once. The chain is built from TRBV5-4 and TRBJ2-1; 14 nucleotides line up with TRBD2. CDR3 length: 15 residues. CDR1 is SGHNT and CDR2 is YYREEE in the germline V gene (reference sequence). Trimming cost V 2 bases and J 9 bases; bases outside gene matches: 4. The CDR3 bases are TGTGCCAGCAGCTTCGCAGGACTAGCGGGAGGTGAGCAGTTCTTC. This sequence encodes CASSFAGLAGGEQFF.

The rearrangement links TRBV3-1 (or the pseudogene TRBV3-2) to TRBJ2-1; 8 nucleotides line up with TRBD2. V lost 6 bases, J lost 3 bases, and 7 bases stayed unmatched. CDR1 is LGHDT and CDR2 is YNNKEL in the germline V gene (reference sequence). The CDR3 totals 15 residues. Here the CDR3 reads CASSPQRGNYNEQFF. For the CDR3, the DNA is TGTGCCAGCAGTCCGCAGCGGGGGAACTACAATGAGCAGTTCTTC.

The chain links TRBV10-3 to TRBJ2-7; TRBD2 agrees at 10 bases. V gave up 6 bases and J gave up 0 bases; unmatched junction bases: 5. Germline CDR1 and CDR2: ENHRY and SYGVKD. The CDR3 is made up of 15 amino acids. CDR3 loop: CAISSGLAASYEQYF. DNA of the CDR3: TGTGCCATCAGCAGCGGACTAGCGGCCTCCTACGAGCAGTACTTC.

This clone was seen only once. The V gene is TRBV19, the J gene TRBJ1-1; D is unclear. Germline lookup yields CDR1 LNHDA and CDR2 SQIVND (reference sequence). This CDR3 contains 11 residues. The V and J ends lost 8 bases and 5 bases respectively, with 9 bases between them. Written as DNA, the CDR3 is TGTGCCAGTTCCTTGGCAACTGAAGCTTTCTTT. Protein: CASSLATEAFF.